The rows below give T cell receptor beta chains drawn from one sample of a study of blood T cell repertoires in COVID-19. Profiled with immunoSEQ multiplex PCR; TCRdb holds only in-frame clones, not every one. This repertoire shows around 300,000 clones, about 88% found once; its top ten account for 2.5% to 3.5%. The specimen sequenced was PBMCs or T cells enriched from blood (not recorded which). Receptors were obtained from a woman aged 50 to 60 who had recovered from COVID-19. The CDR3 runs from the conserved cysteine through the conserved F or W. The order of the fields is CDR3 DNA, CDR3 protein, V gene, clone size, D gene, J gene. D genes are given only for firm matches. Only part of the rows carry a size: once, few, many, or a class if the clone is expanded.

TGTGCCAGCAGCGTAGATGGGGGACTTAATGAAAAACTGTTTTTT,CASSVDGGLNEKLFF,TRBV9,once,NA,TRBJ1-4
TGTGCCAGCAGTTTCCGCGCACAGGGTGAGTTTGAGCAGTTCTTC,CASSFRAQGEFEQFF,TRBV27,once,NA,TRBJ2-1
TGTGCCACCAGTGATAGGACAGGGGGCAATCAGCCCCAGCATTTT,CATSDRTGGNQPQHF,TRBV24-1,once,TRBD1,TRBJ1-5
TGTGCCAGTAGTATCGGGACAGGGACTTTCGGCTACACCTTC,CASSIGTGTFGYTF,TRBV19,few,TRBD1,TRBJ1-2
TGCGCCAGCAGCCAAGAGGGACATCAGTACTTC,CASSQEGHQYF,TRBV4-1,NA,NA,TRBJ2-7
TGTGCCAGCAGCTTAGTAGGGGGTACTGGGGCCAACGTCCTGACTTTC,CASSLVGGTGANVLTF,TRBV11-2,NA,NA,TRBJ2-6
TGCGCCAGCAGCTTGTCGACAGGGTATACCGGGGAGCTGTTTTTT,CASSLSTGYTGELFF,TRBV5-1,NA,TRBD1,TRBJ2-2
TGTGCCAGCAGCTTAGTGGGGGGAGGGTTGGCGGAGGGCTACACCTTC,CASSLVGGGLAEGYTF,TRBV7-2,NA,NA,TRBJ1-2
TGCAGTGCTAGTAGTGGCAGGGAGGAGTTAGGTAATGAAAAACTGTTTTTT,CSASSGREELGNEKLFF,TRBV20-1,NA,NA,TRBJ1-4
TGCAGTGCTAGTGTTCGCGGAGGTTTTGGCAGCAATCAGCCCCAGCATTTT,CSASVRGGFGSNQPQHF,TRBV20-1,once,NA,TRBJ1-5
TGTGCCTGGAGATCTGGCCAAAGGGACACGATTGAAGCTTTCTTT,CAWRSGQRDTIEAFF,TRBV30,few,NA,TRBJ1-1
TGCGCCAGCAGCTCCGACAGGGGTGGAAACACCATATATTTT,CASSSDRGGNTIYF,TRBV5-1,NA,TRBD1,TRBJ1-3
TGTGCCAGCGCTTTAAAAAGGAGGGGGCCAGGGTTGGACTATGGCTACACCTTC,CASALKRRGPGLDYGYTF,TRBV28,NA,TRBD1,TRBJ1-2
TGTGCCAGCAGTTCCCCTAGACAGACCTACGAGCAGTACTTC,CASSSPRQTYEQYF,TRBV27,NA,NA,TRBJ2-7
TGTGCCTGGAGTGGCTGGTCCGGGGGCAATCAGCCCCAGCATTTT,CAWSGWSGGNQPQHF,TRBV30,once,NA,TRBJ1-5
NA,CASSSSQGVYYGYTF,TRBV28,NA,NA,TRBJ1-2
TGTGCCGTTCGAGCGGGAGAGAACACCGGGGAGCTGTTTTTT,CAVRAGENTGELFF,TRBV6-5,NA,TRBD2,TRBJ2-2
TGTGCCAGCTCCTCTCTCGGGAGTTTCCACGAGCAGTACTTC,CASSSLGSFHEQYF,TRBV18,NA,NA,TRBJ2-7
TGTGCCAGCAGCAACCTCGGACTAGCGGGAGGCCCCCACAATGAGCAGTTCTTC,CASSNLGLAGGPHNEQFF,TRBV7-9,NA,TRBD2,TRBJ2-1